Described below is a single TCR beta chain sequence and its context. Its target is unknown. MiXCR was run by TCRdb on the RACE reads, yielding one entry per CDR3 protein. The sample includes some 200,000 distinct CDR3 sequences, around 24% seen only once; the top ten take about 7%. Time point noted: patch test 1, 2 weeks after DPC sensitization. Stated treatment: therapeutic diphenylcyclopropenone sensitization with weekly scalp DPC. The data derive from a study of human T cells and chemical hapten exposure. Turning to the study itself: Patients, chiefly female, had alopecia areata, totalis or universalis. The study's findings and limits: The number of TCRs over 1 in 1000 frequency stayed unchanged after DPC. Donors' alopecia may make their immune response differ from healthy people's.

The clonotype was recovered from a woman in her forties or fifties with alopecia areata. Some clones in this sample may be carry-over from other donors' samples. Specimen: whole blood, collected in connection with sensitization to the hapten diphenylcyclopropenone (DPC).

CDR3 protein: CASSSGPPRPIANYGYTF. Written as DNA, the CDR3 is TGTGCCAGCAGCTCGGGACCGCCCAGACCAATAGCTAACTATGGCTACACCTTC. This sequence joins TRBV7-9 and TRBJ1-2; possible D gene TRBD1, 5 bases. V was trimmed by 4 bases and J by 0 bases, leaving 21 bases between them. This CDR3 spans 18 amino acids. Per germline, CDR1 SEHNR and CDR2 FQNEAQ (reference sequence).